Listed below are T cell receptor beta chains from one sample, sequenced in a study of shared clonotypes between healthy human individuals. The repertoire was sequenced with immunoSEQ multiplex PCR; TCRdb's copy has only in-frame clones and lacks some. The sample has more than 2 million clones; almost 96% are singletons. Sequencing was carried out using naive CD4+ T cells sorted from blood. The receptors were gathered from a young man in good health. CDR3s include the opening cysteine and the closing phenylalanine or tryptophan. D genes are given only for firm matches.

j_gene	d_gene	v_gene	CDR3nt	CDR3aa
TRBJ2-1	TRBD2	TRBV6-1	TGTGCCAGCAGTGAAGAGTTAGCGGGACTCGCTAAGTTCTTC	CASSEELAGLAKFF
TRBJ2-6	NA	TRBV6-1	TGTGCCAGCAGTGAGATAAACAAGTCTGGGGCCAACGTCCTGACTTTC	CASSEINKSGANVLTF
TRBJ2-3	NA	TRBV19	TGTGCCAGTAGTATAGCGGGGGACCCCACAGATACGCAGTATTTT	CASSIAGDPTDTQYF
TRBJ1-2	TRBD1	TRBV5-4	TGTGCCAGCAGCTTGGCCTCGGGACAGGGGGCGAGTGGCTACACCTTC	CASSLASGQGASGYTF
TRBJ1-5	TRBD1	TRBV19	TGTGCCAGTAGCGCAACAGGGGACTATAGCAATCAGCCCCAGCATTTT	CASSATGDYSNQPQHF
TRBJ2-3	TRBD2	TRBV10-2	TGCGCCAGCAAGCTAGCGGGCACAGATACGCAGTATTTT	CASKLAGTDTQYF
TRBJ2-1	NA	TRBV5-1	TGCGCCAGCAGCTTGGAACTAGCCCACAATGAGCAGTTCTTC	CASSLELAHNEQFF
TRBJ1-3	TRBD1	TRBV2	TGTGCCAGCAGAGAGGGACAGGGAGCTGGAAACACCATATATTTT	CASREGQGAGNTIYF
TRBJ2-1	TRBD2	TRBV10-2	TGCGCCAGCAGTGATAAGGGACTAGGTTCCAATGAGCAGTTCTTC	CASSDKGLGSNEQFF
TRBJ2-1	TRBD2	TRBV7-3	TGTGCCAGCAGCCCCTTGGGGCTAGCGGGGGGGTACAATGAGCAGTTCTTC	CASSPLGLAGGYNEQFF
TRBJ1-2	TRBD1	TRBV18	TGTGCCAGCTCACCCGGAGACAGGGTGAACTACACCTTC	CASSPGDRVNYTF